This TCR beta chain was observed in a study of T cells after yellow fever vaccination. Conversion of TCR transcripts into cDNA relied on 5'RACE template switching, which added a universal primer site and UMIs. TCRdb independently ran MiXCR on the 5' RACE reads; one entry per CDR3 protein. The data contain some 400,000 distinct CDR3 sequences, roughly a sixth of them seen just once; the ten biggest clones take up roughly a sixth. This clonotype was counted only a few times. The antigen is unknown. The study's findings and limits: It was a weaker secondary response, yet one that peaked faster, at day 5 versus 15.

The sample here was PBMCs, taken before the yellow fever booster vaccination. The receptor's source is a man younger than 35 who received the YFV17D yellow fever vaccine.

CDR3 protein: CASSENGITDTQYF. In nucleotides, the CDR3 is TGTGCCAGCAGTGAAAACGGAATCACAGATACGCAGTATTTT. The chain links TRBV6-1 to TRBJ2-3; D unresolved. The CDR3 runs 14 residues. The germline V gene has CDR1 MNHNS and CDR2 SASEGT. The V end lost 2 bases, the J end lost 2 bases, and 8 bases lay between the germline ends.